This T cell receptor beta chain was profiled in a study of blood T cell repertoires in COVID-19. Across the study: Donors in the United States, Italy and Spain gave samples during acute or convalescent COVID-19. Sources were T cells, B-cell-depleted T cells, or PBMCs; the material itself was cDNA or gDNA.

Original processing methods: Amplification of reference gene primers provided the estimated nucleated cell counts. Measured with immunoSEQ multiplex PCR; TCRdb has only the in-frame clones, and not every one. V, J and clone size were drawn from that table, and D and trimming were deduced from the DNA. The sample comprises about 200,000 clones, under 90% of which are singletons, and over 6.5% rests with the top ten. Germline-derived CDR1 and CDR2 are SGHNT and YYREEE (reference sequence). The CDR3 loop spans 14 amino acids. Trimming removed 5 bases from V and 8 bases from J, with 19 bases in between. The sequencing input was peripheral blood. This chain joins TRBV5-4 and TRBJ1-2, with D perhaps TRBD1 (6 bases). This sequence was found in a woman older than 75 with COVID-19, enrolled during active disease. CDR3 coding DNA: TGTGCCAGCAGTAGACAGGAAATTCCGCCGGGCTACACCTTC. It translates to CASSRQEIPPGYTF.